The entry below gives a single TCR beta chain sequence along with its context. V lost 5 bases and J lost 1; bases outside the gene matches: 6. Germline CDR1 is LGHNA and CDR2 is YNFKEQ. The CDR3 covers 16 residues. The sample belongs to a study of blood T cell repertoires in COVID-19. The protocol was immunoSEQ multiplex PCR, while the TCRdb copy is restricted to in-frame clones and leaves out a portion. The sample shows 85,000 to 130,000 clones, about 70% of them seen only once. The chain uses TRBV4-2 and TRBJ2-1, with 9 bases that match TRBD2. The specimen sequenced was peripheral blood. The receptor was isolated from a human donor with acute or convalescent COVID-19. The donor label of this sample is uncertain. This chain's CDR3 is CASSTIAGASYNEQFF. The CDR3 nucleotides are TGTGCCAGCAGCACCATAGCGGGGGCATCCTACAATGAGCAGTTCTTC.